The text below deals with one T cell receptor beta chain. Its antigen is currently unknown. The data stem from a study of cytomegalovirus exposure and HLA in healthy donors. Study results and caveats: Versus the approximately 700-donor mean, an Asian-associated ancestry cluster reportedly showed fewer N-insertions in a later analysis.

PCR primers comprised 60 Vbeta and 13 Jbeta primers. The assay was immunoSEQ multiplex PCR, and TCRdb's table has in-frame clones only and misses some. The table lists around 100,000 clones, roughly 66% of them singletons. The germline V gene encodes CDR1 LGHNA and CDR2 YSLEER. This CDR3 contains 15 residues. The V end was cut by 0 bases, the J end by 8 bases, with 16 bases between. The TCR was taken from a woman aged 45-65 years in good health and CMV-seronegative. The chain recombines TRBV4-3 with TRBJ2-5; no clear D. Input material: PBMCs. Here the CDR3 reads CASSQDITAKRTQYF. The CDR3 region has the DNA TGCGCCAGCAGCCAAGATATCACAGCCAAGAGAACCCAGTACTTC.